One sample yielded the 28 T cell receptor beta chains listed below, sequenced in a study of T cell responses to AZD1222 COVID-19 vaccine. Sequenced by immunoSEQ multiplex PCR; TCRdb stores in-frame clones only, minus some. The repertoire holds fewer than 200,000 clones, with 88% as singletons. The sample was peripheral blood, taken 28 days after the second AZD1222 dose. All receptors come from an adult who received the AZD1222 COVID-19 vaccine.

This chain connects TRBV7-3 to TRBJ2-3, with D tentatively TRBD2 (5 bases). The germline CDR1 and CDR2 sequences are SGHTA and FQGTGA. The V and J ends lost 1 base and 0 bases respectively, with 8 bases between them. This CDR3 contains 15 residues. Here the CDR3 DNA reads TGTGCCAGCAGCTTAAGCGGGCGCAGCACAGATACGCAGTATTTT. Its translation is CASSLSGRSTDTQYF.

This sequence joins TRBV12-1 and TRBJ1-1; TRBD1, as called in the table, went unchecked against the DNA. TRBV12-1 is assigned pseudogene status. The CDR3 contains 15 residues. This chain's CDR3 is CASSGYRGKHTEAFF. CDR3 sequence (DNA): TGTGCCAGCAGCGGCTACAGGGGGAAGCACACTGAAGCTTTCTTT.

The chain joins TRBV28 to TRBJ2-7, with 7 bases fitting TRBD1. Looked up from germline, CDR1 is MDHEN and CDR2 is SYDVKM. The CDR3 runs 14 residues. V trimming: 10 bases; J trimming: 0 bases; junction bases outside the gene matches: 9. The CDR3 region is CATIGTVFSYEQYF. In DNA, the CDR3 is TGTGCCACTATCGGGACAGTATTCTCCTACGAGCAGTACTTC.

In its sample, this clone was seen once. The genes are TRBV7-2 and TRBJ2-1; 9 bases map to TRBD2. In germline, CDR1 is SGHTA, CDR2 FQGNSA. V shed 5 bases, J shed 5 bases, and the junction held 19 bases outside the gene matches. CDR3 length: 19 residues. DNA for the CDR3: TGTGCCAGCAGCCCTCTAGGGACTAGCTTTACTAAAGGAAACAATGAGCAGTTCTTC. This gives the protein CASSPLGTSFTKGNNEQFF.

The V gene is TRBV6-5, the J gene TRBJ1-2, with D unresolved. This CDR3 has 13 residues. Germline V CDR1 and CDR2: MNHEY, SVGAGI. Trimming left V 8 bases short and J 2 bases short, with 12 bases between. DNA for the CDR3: TGTGCCAGCCCTAGGGCAGGCAACTATGGCTACACCTTC. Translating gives CASPRAGNYGYTF.

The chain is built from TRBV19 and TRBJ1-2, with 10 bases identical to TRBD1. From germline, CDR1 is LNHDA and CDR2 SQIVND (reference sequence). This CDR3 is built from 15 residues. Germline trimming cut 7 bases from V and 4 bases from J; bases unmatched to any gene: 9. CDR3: CASTPGTGVSYGYTF. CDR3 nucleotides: TGTGCCAGTACCCCCGGGACAGGGGTGAGCTATGGCTACACCTTC.

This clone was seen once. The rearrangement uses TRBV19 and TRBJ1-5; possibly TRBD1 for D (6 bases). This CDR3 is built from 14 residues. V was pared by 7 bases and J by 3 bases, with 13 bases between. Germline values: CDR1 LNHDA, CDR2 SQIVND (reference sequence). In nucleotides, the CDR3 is TGTGCCAGTACCCAGGACAGCTTCAATCAGCCCCAGCATTTT. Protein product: CASTQDSFNQPQHF.

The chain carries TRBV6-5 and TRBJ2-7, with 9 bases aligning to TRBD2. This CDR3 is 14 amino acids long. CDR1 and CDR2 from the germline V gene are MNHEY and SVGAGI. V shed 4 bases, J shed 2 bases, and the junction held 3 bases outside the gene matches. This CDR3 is CASSLSGGPYEQYF. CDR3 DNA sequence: TGTGCCAGCAGTTTGAGCGGGGGGCCCTACGAGCAGTACTTC.

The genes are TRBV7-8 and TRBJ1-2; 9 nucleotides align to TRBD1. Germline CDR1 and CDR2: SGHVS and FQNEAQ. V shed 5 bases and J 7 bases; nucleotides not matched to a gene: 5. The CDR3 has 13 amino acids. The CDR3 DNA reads TGTGCCAGCAGCCGGGACAGGGACGCTGGCTACACCTTC. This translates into CASSRDRDAGYTF.

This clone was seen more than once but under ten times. In nucleotides, the CDR3 is TGTGCCAGCAGCATAGAGGGCCCCAGGGGTGAAGCTTTCTTT. Protein: CASSIEGPRGEAFF. The rearrangement uses TRBV7-8 and TRBJ1-1; D might be TRBD1 (6 bases). The germline V gene has CDR1 SGHVS and CDR2 FQNEAQ. CDR3 length: 14 residues. V lost 5 bases and J 7 bases, leaving 17 bases between the germline ends.

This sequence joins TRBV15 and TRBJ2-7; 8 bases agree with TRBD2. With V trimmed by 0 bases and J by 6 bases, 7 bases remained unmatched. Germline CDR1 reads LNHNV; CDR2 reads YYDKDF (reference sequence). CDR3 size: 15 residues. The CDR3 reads CATSRERGGAFEQYF. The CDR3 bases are TGTGCCACCAGCAGAGAACGGGGGGGCGCCTTCGAGCAGTACTTC.

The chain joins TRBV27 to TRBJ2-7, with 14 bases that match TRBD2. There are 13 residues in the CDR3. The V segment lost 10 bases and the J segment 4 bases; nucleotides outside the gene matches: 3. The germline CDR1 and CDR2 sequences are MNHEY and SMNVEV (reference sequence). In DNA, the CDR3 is TGTGCCACCAGACTAGCGGGGGGGTACGAGCAGTACTTC. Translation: CATRLAGGYEQYF.

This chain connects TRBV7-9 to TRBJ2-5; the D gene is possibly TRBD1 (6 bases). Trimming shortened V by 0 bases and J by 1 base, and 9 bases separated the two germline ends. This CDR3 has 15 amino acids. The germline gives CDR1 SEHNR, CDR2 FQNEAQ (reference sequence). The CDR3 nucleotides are TGTGCCAGCAGCTTAGCTCAGGGGACCCAAGAGACCCAGTACTTC. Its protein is CASSLAQGTQETQYF.

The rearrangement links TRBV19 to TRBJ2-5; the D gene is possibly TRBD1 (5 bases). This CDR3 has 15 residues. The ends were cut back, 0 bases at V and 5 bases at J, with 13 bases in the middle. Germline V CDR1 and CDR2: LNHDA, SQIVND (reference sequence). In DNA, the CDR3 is TGTGCCAGTAGTATAGATCTCCAGGGATGGGAGACCCAGTACTTC. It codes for CASSIDLQGWETQYF. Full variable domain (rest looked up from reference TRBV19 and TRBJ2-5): DGGITQSPKYLFRKEGQNVTLSCEQNLNHDAMYWYRQDPGQGLRLIYYSQIVNDFQKGDIAEGYSVSREKKESFPLTVTSAQKNPTAFYLCASSIDLQGWETQYFGPGTRLLVL.

The CDR3 sequence is CASSPGTVNYGYTF. The CDR3 nucleotides are TGTGCCAGCAGCCCCGGGACAGTAAACTATGGCTACACCTTC. The chain employs TRBV7-9 and TRBJ1-2, with 7 bases that match TRBD1. This CDR3 spans 14 amino acids. Losses at the gene ends were 5 bases for V and 2 bases for J; bases not matched to a gene: 5. CDR1 and CDR2 (germline): SEHNR, FQNEAQ (reference sequence).

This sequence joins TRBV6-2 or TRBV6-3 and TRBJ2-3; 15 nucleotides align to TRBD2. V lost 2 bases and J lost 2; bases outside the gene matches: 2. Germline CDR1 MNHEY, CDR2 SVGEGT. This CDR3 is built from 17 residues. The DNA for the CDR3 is TGTGCCAGCAGTTACGGACTAGCGGGGGGGTTCACAGATACGCAGTATTTT. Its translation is CASSYGLAGGFTDTQYF.

The CDR3 here is CASGLGGSAQEQYF. The CDR3 DNA reads as TGTGCTAGTGGTTTGGGAGGGTCCGCCCAGGAGCAGTACTTC. This rearrangement joins TRBV12-5 to TRBJ2-7; D may be TRBD2 (5 bases). The CDR3 has 14 residues. Germline CDR1 reads LGHNT; CDR2 reads FRNRAP. Trimming took off 1 base at V and 7 bases at J, with 14 bases between the two ends.

The CDR3, as DNA: TGTGCCTGGAGTGTCGGCCGGAACACTGAAGCTTTCTTT. Its protein is CAWSVGRNTEAFF. The J gene is TRBJ1-1, the V gene TRBV30; D is uncertain. The CDR3 runs 13 residues. CDR1 and CDR2 from the germline V gene are GTSNPN and SVGIG (reference sequence). Between the trimmed V and J ends, which lost 0 bases and 1 base, there was a span of 6 bases.

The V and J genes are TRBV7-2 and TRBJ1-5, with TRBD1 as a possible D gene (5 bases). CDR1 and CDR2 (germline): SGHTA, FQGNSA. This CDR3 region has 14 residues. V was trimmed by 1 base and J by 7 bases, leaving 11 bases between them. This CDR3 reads CASSLGQGGQPQHF. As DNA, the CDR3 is TGTGCCAGCAGCTTAGGGCAGGGTGGCCAGCCCCAGCATTTT.

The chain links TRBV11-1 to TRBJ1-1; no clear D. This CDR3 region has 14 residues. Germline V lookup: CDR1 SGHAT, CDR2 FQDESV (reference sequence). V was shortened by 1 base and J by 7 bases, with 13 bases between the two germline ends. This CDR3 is CASSLGVDRVEAFF. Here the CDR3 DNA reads TGTGCCAGCAGCTTAGGGGTAGATCGGGTTGAAGCTTTCTTT.

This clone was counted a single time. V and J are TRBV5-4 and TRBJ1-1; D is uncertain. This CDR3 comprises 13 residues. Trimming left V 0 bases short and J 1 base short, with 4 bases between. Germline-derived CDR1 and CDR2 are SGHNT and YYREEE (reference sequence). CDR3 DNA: TGTGCCAGCAGCTTGGTAACGAACACTGAAGCTTTCTTT. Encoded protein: CASSLVTNTEAFF.

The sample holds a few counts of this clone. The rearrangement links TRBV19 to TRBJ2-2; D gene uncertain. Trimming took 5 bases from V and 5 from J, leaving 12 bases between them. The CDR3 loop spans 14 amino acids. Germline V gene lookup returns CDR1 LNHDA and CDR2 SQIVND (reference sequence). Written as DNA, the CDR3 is TGTGCCAGTAGTCTTTGGGGTAGGACCGGGGAGCTGTTTTTT. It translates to CASSLWGRTGELFF.

CDR3 coding DNA: TGTGCCAGTAGTGGTCCCGGGACAGGGGGATACACCGGGGAGCTGTTTTTT. It specifies CASSGPGTGGYTGELFF. This chain joins TRBV19 and TRBJ2-2; 11 bases are a match to TRBD1. Trimming took 5 bases from V and 3 from J; bases not matched to a gene: 8. The CDR3 runs 17 residues. CDR1 and CDR2 (germline): LNHDA, SQIVND (reference sequence).

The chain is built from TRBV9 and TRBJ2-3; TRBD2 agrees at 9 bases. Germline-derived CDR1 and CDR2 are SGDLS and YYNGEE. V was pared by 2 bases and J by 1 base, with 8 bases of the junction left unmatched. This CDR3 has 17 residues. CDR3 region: CASSVTSSGAGTDTQYF. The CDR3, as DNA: TGTGCCAGCAGCGTCACCTCTAGCGGGGCAGGCACAGATACGCAGTATTTT.

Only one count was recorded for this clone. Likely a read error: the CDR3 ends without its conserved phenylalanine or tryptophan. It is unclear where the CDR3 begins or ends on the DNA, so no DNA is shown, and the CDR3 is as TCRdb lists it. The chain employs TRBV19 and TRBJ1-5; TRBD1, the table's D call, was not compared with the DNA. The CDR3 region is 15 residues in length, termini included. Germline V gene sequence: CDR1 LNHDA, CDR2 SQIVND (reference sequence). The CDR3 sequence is CASSEKAGTGLVFGI.

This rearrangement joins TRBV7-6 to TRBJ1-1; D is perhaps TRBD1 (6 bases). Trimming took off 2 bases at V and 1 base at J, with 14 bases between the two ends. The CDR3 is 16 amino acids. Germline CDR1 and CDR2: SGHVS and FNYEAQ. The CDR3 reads CASSLFGRGENTEAFF. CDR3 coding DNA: TGTGCCAGCAGCTTATTTGGCAGGGGTGAGAACACTGAAGCTTTCTTT.

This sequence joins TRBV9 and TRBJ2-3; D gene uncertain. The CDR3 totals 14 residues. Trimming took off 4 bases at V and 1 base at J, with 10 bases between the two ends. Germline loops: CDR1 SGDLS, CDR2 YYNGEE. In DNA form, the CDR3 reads TGTGCCAGCAGCCATGGGTGGGGCACAGATACGCAGTATTTT. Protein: CASSHGWGTDTQYF.

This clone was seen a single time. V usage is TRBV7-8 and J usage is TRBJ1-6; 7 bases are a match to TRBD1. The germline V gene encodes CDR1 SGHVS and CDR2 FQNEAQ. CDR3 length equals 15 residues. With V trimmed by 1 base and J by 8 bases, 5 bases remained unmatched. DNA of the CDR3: TGTGCCAGCAGCTTAGGACAGGGAATGGATTCACCCCTCCACTTT. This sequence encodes CASSLGQGMDSPLHF.